Listed here are 4 T cell receptor beta chains from one sample, sequenced in a study of tumor and adjacent non-tumor tissue in lung cancer. The template was RNA from unsorted bulk tissue. TCRbeta libraries were built with three rounds of nested PCR, modified from ARM-PCR. From the multiplex PCR reads, TCRdb called clonotypes with MiXCR, one entry per CDR3 protein. The data contain around 71,000 distinct CDR3 sequences, 72% of them singletons. The sample was lung tumor tissue. The receptors here all came from a woman between 40 and 55 years old with non-small cell lung cancer.

Turning to this clonotype: Being one base from a much bigger clone, this may be a read error. The chain employs TRBV28 and TRBJ1-4, with D possibly being TRBD1 (5 bases). Germline V CDR1 and CDR2: MDHEN, SYDVKM. The CDR3 loop spans 16 amino acids. The CDR3 DNA is TGTGCCCGCAGTTTTTATCAGGGACCCTTTAATGAAAAACTGTTTTTT. Translated: CARSFYQGPFNEKLFF.

A few counts support this clonotype. The V and J genes are TRBV28 and TRBJ1-6, with a weak D call TRBD1 (6 bases). CDR3 length equals 15 residues. Germline V gives CDR1 MDHEN, CDR2 SYDVKM. The ends were cut back, 6 bases at V and 6 bases at J, with 15 bases in the middle. The CDR3 nucleotides read TGTGCCAGCAGCGACAGCGGGGGGCTTAATTCACCCCTCCACTTT. Translated: CASSDSGGLNSPLHF.

This clonotype was observed a single time. An end of the junction differs from the germline gene, which may be a read error. The chain employs TRBV5-4 and TRBJ2-1; TRBD1 agrees at 8 bases. There are 16 residues in the CDR3. Germline CDR1 reads SGHNT; CDR2 reads YYREEE (reference sequence). The CDR3 sequence is CASSRGQELSYNDQFF. CDR3 nucleotides: TGTGCCAGCAGCAGGGGACAGGAGCTCTCCTACAATGACCAGTTTTTC. Full variable domain (rest looked up from reference TRBV5-4 and TRBJ2-1): ETGVTQSPTHLIKTRGQQVTLRCSSQSGHNTVSWYQQALGQGPQFIFQYYREEENGRGNFPPRFSGLQFPNYSSELNVNALELDDSALYLCASSRGQELSYNDQFFGPGTRLTVL.

As regards this clonotype: A read error may produce the germline difference seen at one junction end. The V and J genes are TRBV29-1 and TRBJ2-2; D is possibly TRBD1 or TRBD2 (6 bases each). The CDR3 has 14 residues. The germline V gene has CDR1 SQVTM and CDR2 ANQGSEA. This CDR3 is CSVKGSSTGGDLFF. CDR3 in DNA: TGCAGCGTTAAGGGCAGCTCGACAGGCGGGGACCTGTTTTTT.